The TCR beta chain described here comes from a study of siplizumab effects on memory and regulatory T cells. Here immunoSEQ multiplex PCR was the method, and the copy in TCRdb shows in-frame clones only, minus some. This repertoire shows around 99,000 clones, 92% found once; its top ten account for 0.6% to 0.8%. CDR1 MDHEN and CDR2 SYDVKM come from the germline V gene. This CDR3 spans 11 amino acids. Trimming cost V 8 bases and J 5 bases, with 9 bases left between them. This clone was seen a handful of times. Its specificity is unknown. General study results and limits: Naive T cells appeared more varied than memory cells and looked like key alloresponse contributors. A minor share of alloreactive clones matched unstimulated subsets. Proliferating Tregs from siplizumab cultures lacked functional confirmation of suppression.

V gene TRBV28 combines with J gene TRBJ1-1; unclear D gene. Material for sequencing was Tregs sorted from blood. This TCR was sampled from a human donor in good health. The CDR3 loop is CASYTGTEAFF. The CDR3 bases are TGTGCCAGCTATACTGGGACTGAAGCTTTCTTT. Full variable domain (outside the CDR3, taken from reference TRBV28 and TRBJ1-1): DVKVTQSSRYLVKRTGEKVFLECVQDMDHENMFWYRQDPGLGLRLIYFSYDVKMKEKGDIPEGYSVSREKKERFSLILESASTNQTSMYLCASYTGTEAFFGQGTRLTVV.